This T cell receptor beta chain was sequenced for a study of breast tumors, draining lymph nodes, adjacent tissues. This clonotype is categorized as medium-sized. The antigen remains unidentified. The lymph nodes were axillary draining lymph nodes from breast cancer patients. Overall study findings and caveats: Tumor TCR diversity was below lymph nodes but above nontumor tissue.

TCRdb independently ran MiXCR on the multiplex PCR reads; one entry per CDR3 protein. Among tens of thousands of distinct CDR3 sequences listed, roughly a fifth were seen once. The sequenced sample consisted of axillary lymph node tissue. The sequence was obtained from a female donor with breast cancer. Some clones in this sample may be carry-over from other donors' samples.

The CDR3 coding sequence is TGCAGTGCTGACCCGGGACAGGGGACGTACGAGCAGTACTTC. Translation: CSADPGQGTYEQYF. The chain employs TRBV20-1 and TRBJ2-7; 10 nucleotides agree with TRBD1. The CDR3 contains 14 residues. After removal of 5 bases from V and 4 bases from J, the junction contained 8 bases not matched to a gene. Per the germline V gene, CDR1 is DFQATT and CDR2 is SNEGSKA (reference sequence).